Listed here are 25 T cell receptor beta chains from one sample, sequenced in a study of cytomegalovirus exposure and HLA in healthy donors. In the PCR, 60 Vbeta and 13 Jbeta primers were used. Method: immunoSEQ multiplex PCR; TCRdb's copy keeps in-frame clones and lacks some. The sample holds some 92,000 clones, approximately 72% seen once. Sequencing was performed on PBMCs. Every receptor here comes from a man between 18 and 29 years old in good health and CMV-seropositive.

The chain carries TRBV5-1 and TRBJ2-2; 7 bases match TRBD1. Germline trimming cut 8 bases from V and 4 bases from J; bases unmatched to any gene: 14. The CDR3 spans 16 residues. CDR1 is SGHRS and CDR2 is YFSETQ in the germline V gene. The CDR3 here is CASYSTGTAGTGELFF. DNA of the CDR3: TGCGCCAGTTACAGCACCGGGACAGCCGGCACCGGGGAGCTGTTTTTT.

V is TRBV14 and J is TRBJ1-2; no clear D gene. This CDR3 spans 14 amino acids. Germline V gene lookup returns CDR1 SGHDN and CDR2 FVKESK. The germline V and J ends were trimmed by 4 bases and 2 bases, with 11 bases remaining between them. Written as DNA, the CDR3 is TGTGCCAGCAGCCCACCGACGGGAAACTATGGCTACACCTTC. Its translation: CASSPPTGNYGYTF.

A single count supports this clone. CDR3 coding DNA: TGTGCCAGCAGTTACATAGCGGGGGGGCGGGATGAGCAGTTCTTC. Its protein product is CASSYIAGGRDEQFF. The chain joins TRBV6-6 to TRBJ2-1, with 11 bases lining up with TRBD2. This CDR3 has 15 residues. Germline assignment: CDR1 MNHNY and CDR2 SVGAGI (reference sequence). The V segment lost 2 bases and the J segment 8 bases; nucleotides outside the gene matches: 5.

The CDR3 here is CASSLMVRDTDTQYF. CDR3 nucleotide sequence: TGTGCCAGCAGCTTAATGGTCAGGGACACAGATACGCAGTATTTT. The chain recombines TRBV11-2 with TRBJ2-3, with D perhaps matching TRBD1 (5 bases). The germline gives CDR1 SGHAT, CDR2 FQNNGV. Trimming took 2 bases from V and 2 from J, leaving 11 bases between them. CDR3 length equals 15 residues.

CDR3 loop: CASSLEGVTQYF. The CDR3 DNA reads as TGTGCCAGCAGCTTAGAAGGGGTTACGCAGTATTTT. This chain joins TRBV7-9 and TRBJ2-3, with TRBD1 as a possible D gene (5 bases). V lost 1 base to trimming and J lost 8 bases, with 7 bases between them. Germline CDR1 SEHNR, CDR2 FQNEAQ (reference sequence). CDR3 length equals 12 residues.

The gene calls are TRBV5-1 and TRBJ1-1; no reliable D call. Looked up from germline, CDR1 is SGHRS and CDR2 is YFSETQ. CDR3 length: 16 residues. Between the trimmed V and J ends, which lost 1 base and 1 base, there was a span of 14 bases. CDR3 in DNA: TGCGCCAGCAGCTTGAGTTCGAGTCTAGCGAACACTGAAGCTTTCTTT. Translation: CASSLSSSLANTEAFF. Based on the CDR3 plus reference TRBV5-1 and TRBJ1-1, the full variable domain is KAGVTQTPRYLIKTRGQQVTLSCSPISGHRSVSWYQQTPGQGLQFLFEYFSETQRNKGNFPGRFSGRQFSNSRSEMNVSTLELGDSALYLCASSLSSSLANTEAFFGQGTRLTVV.

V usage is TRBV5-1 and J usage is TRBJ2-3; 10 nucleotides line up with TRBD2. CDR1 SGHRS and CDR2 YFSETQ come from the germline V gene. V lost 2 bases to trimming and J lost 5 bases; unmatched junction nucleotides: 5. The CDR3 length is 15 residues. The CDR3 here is CASSFERGGKDTQYF. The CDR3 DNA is TGCGCCAGCAGCTTCGAGCGGGGGGGCAAAGATACGCAGTATTTT.

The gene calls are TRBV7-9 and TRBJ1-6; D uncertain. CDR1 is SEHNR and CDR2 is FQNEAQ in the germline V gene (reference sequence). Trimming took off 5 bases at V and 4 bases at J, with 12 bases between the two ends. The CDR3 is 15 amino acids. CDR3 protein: CASSPQSGYNSPLHF. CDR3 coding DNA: TGTGCCAGCAGCCCCCAGAGCGGATATAATTCACCCCTCCACTTT. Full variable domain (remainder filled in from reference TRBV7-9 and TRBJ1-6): DTGVSQNPRHKITKRGQNVTFRCDPISEHNRLYWYRQTLGQGPEFLTYFQNEAQLEKSRLLSDRFSAERPKGSFSTLEIQRTEQGDSAMYLCASSPQSGYNSPLHFGNGTRLTVT.

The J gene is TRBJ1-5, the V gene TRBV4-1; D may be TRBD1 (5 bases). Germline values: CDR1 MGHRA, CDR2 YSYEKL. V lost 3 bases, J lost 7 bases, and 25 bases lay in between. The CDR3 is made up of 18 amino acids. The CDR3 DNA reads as TGCGCCAGCAGCCAGGACATTGTTGGACCCGGGCAAGGACAGCCCCAGCATTTT. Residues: CASSQDIVGPGQGQPQHF.

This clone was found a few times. DNA for the CDR3: TGTGCCAGCAGTGAAGGGGTAGCCAAAAACATTCAGTACTTC. Its translation is CASSEGVAKNIQYF. This chain links TRBV6-5 with TRBJ2-4; a weak D match, TRBD1 (5 bases). V shed 5 bases and J shed 0 bases, with 8 bases lying between them. The CDR3 is 14 amino acids. Germline-derived CDR1 and CDR2 are MNHEY and SVGAGI.

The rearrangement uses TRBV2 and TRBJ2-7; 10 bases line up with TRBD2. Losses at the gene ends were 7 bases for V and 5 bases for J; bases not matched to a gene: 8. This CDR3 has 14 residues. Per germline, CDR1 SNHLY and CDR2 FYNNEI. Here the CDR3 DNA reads TGTGCCAGCATAGGGGGACTAGCGTTGAACGAGCAGTACTTC. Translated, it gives CASIGGLALNEQYF.

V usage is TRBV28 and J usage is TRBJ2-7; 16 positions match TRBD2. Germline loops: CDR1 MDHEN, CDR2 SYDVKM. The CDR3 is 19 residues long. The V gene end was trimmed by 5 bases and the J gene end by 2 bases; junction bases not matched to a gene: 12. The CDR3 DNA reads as TGTGCCAGCAGTCCTACTTCCGGGACTAGCGGGGGGGTCGCCTACGAGCAGTACTTC. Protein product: CASSPTSGTSGGVAYEQYF.

CDR3 bases: TGTGCCAGCAGTTTGCCAGGGGAAGTTCAGCCCCAGCATTTT. Encoded protein: CASSLPGEVQPQHF. This rearrangement joins TRBV28 to TRBJ1-5; possibly TRBD1 for D (6 bases). The CDR3 is 14 residues long. The germline V gene encodes CDR1 MDHEN and CDR2 SYDVKM. With 3 bases removed from V and 6 bases from J, the gap between germline ends came to 12 bases.

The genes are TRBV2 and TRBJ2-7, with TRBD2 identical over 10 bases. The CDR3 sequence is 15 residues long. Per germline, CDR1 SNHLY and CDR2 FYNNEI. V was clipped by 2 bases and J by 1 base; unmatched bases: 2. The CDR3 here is CASSELAGGSYEQYF. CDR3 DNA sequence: TGTGCCAGCAGTGAATTAGCGGGGGGTTCCTACGAGCAGTACTTC. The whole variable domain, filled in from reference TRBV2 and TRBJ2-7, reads EPEVTQTPSHQVTQMGQEVILRCVPISNHLYFYWYRQILGQKVEFLVSFYNNEISEKSEIFDDQFSVERPDGSNFTLKIRSTKLEDSAMYFCASSELAGGSYEQYFGPGTRLTVT.

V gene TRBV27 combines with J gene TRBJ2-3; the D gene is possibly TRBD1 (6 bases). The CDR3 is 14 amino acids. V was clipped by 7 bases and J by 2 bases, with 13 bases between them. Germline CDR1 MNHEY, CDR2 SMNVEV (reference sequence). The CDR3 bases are TGTGCCAGCACTTTGCAGGGGCCCACAGATACGCAGTATTTT. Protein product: CASTLQGPTDTQYF.

CDR3 protein: CASSIGQKETQYF. For the CDR3, the DNA is TGTGCCAGTAGTATAGGGCAGAAGGAGACCCAGTACTTC. The J gene is TRBJ2-5, the V gene TRBV19; D is undetermined. The V and J ends lost 1 base and 5 bases respectively, with 8 bases between them. The CDR3 spans 13 residues. Germline CDR1 LNHDA, CDR2 SQIVND (reference sequence).

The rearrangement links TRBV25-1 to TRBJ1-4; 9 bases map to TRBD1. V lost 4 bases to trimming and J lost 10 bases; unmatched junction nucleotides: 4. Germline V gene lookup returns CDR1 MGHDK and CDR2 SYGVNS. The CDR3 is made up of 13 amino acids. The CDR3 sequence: CASSVTGGGKLFF. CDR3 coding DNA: TGTGCCAGCAGTGTCACAGGGGGCGGAAAACTGTTTTTT.

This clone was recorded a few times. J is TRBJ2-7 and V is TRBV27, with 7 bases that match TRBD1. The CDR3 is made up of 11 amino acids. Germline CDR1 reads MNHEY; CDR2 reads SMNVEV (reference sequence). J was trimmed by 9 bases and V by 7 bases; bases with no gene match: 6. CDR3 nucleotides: TGTGCCAGCACCTACAGGGGTACGCAGTACTTC. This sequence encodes CASTYRGTQYF.

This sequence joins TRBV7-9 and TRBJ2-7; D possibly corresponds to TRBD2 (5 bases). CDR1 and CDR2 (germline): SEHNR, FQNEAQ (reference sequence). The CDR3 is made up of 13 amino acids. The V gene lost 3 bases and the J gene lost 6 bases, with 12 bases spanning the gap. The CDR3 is CASSLSPGSEQYF. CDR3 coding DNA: TGTGCCAGCAGCTTGTCCCCGGGGAGCGAGCAGTACTTC.

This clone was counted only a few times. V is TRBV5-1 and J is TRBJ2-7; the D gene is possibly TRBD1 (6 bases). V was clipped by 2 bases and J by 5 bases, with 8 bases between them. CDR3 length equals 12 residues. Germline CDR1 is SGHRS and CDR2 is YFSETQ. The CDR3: CASSLQGDEQYF. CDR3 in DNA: TGCGCCAGCAGCTTACAGGGCGACGAGCAGTACTTC.

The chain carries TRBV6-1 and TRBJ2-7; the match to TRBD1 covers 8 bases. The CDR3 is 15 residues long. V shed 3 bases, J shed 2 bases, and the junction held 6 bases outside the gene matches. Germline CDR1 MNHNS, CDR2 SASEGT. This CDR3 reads CASSEEDRDAYEQYF. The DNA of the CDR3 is TGTGCCAGCAGTGAGGAGGACAGGGACGCCTACGAGCAGTACTTC.

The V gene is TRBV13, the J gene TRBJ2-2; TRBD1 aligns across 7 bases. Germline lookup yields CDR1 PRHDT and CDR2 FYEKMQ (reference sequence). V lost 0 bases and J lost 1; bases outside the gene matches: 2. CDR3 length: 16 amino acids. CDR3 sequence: CASSLGWTGNTGELFF. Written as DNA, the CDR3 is TGTGCCAGCAGCTTAGGGTGGACAGGGAACACCGGGGAGCTGTTTTTT.

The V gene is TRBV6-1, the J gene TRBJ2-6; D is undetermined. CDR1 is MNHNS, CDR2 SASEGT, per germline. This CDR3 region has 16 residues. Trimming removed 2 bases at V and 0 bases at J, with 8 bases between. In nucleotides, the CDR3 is TGTGCCAGCAGTGAACAACATGGCTCTGGGGCCAACGTCCTGACTTTC. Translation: CASSEQHGSGANVLTF.

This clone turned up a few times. The CDR3 spells CASSLIPGQGAMNTEAFF. The CDR3 DNA sequence: TGTGCCAGCAGTCTGATACCGGGACAGGGCGCGATGAACACTGAAGCTTTCTTT. The chain joins TRBV28 to TRBJ1-1; 9 bases align to TRBD1. Losses at the gene ends were 5 bases for V and 0 bases for J; bases not matched to a gene: 13. The CDR3 sequence is 18 residues long. The germline CDR1 and CDR2 sequences are MDHEN and SYDVKM.

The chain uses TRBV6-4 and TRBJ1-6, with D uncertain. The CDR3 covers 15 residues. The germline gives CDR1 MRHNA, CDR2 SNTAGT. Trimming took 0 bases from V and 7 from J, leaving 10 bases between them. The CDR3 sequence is CASSDSVAPNSPLHF. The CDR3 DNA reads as TGTGCCAGCAGTGACTCTGTGGCCCCCAATTCACCCCTCCACTTT.